The next 10 T cell receptor beta chains were all read from a single sample in a study of T cell changes during pregnancy in multiple sclerosis. The table came from immunoSEQ multiplex PCR; TCRdb's copy has only in-frame clones and leaves some out. The data show around 69,000 clones, 90% to 95% seen once. Sample: CD8+ T cells from peripheral blood mononuclear cells, taken before pregnancy. The source is a female donor with multiple sclerosis, enrolled in a pregnancy study.

The chain recombines TRBV5-1 with TRBJ2-7, with D tentatively TRBD1 (6 bases). The germline V and J ends were trimmed by 4 bases and 5 bases, with 13 bases remaining between them. Germline V gene data show CDR1 as SGHRS and CDR2 as YFSETQ. The CDR3 has 13 residues. The CDR3 spells CASSDTGSHEQYF. The CDR3 region has the DNA TGCGCCAGCAGCGATACAGGGAGCCACGAGCAGTACTTC. Supplemented by reference TRBV5-1 and TRBJ2-7, the full variable domain reads KAGVTQTPRYLIKTRGQQVTLSCSPISGHRSVSWYQQTPGQGLQFLFEYFSETQRNKGNFPGRFSGRQFSNSRSEMNVSTLELGDSALYLCASSDTGSHEQYFGPGTRLTVT.

With respect to this clone: At the DNA level, this CDR3 is encoded by other sequences in the same sample as well. The chain joins TRBV4-1 to TRBJ1-1; 10 nucleotides agree with TRBD1. V shed 3 bases and J 3 bases; nucleotides not matched to a gene: 4. The CDR3 runs 15 residues. Germline CDR1 reads MGHRA; CDR2 reads YSYEKL. CDR3 DNA: TGCGCCAGCAGCCAGGCTGGGACAGGGGACACTGAAGCTTTCTTT. It translates to CASSQAGTGDTEAFF.

On this clone: One end of the junction fails to match germline, which may point to a read error. V usage is TRBV7-7 and J usage is TRBJ2-1; TRBD1 might be the D (6 bases). Per the germline V gene, CDR1 is SSHAT and CDR2 is FNYEAQ (reference sequence). CDR3 length equals 15 residues. The CDR3 DNA reads TGTGCTAGCAGCTTGGGGGCCGCTGGGGGCAATGAGCAGTTCTTC. This encodes CASSLGAAGGNEQFF.

This chain links TRBV29-1 with TRBJ1-3; D is perhaps TRBD1 (5 bases). The CDR3 sequence is 14 residues long. Between the trimmed V and J ends, which lost 2 bases and 2 bases, there was a span of 10 bases. The germline CDR1 and CDR2 sequences are SQVTM and ANQGSEA. The CDR3 sequence: CSVEPQGTGNTIYF. The CDR3 nucleotides are TGCAGCGTTGAACCGCAGGGAACTGGAAACACCATATATTTT. Combining the CDR3 with reference TRBV29-1 and TRBJ1-3 gives the whole variable domain SAVISQKPSRDICQRGTSLTIQCQVDSQVTMMFWYRQQPGQSLTLIATANQGSEATYESGFVIDKFPISRPNLTFSTLTVSNMSPEDSSIYLCSVEPQGTGNTIYFGEGSWLTVV.

The gene calls are TRBV27 and TRBJ2-7; 9 nucleotides agree with TRBD2. CDR1 and CDR2 (germline): MNHEY, SMNVEV (reference sequence). The CDR3 sequence is 15 residues long. Trimming removed 2 bases from V and 6 bases from J; junction bases left unmatched: 8. In DNA, the CDR3 is TGTGCCAGCAGTTTAGGGCCGGGACTAGCTGGCGAGCAGTACTTC. Translated: CASSLGPGLAGEQYF.

The rearrangement links TRBV9 to TRBJ2-1; 11 bases are shared with TRBD2. Germline V gene lookup returns CDR1 SGDLS and CDR2 YYNGEE. V shed 2 bases, J shed 9 bases, and the junction held 1 base outside the gene matches. The CDR3 is 13 amino acids. CDR3 protein: CASSVGTSGEQFF. The CDR3 DNA reads TGTGCCAGCAGCGTCGGGACTAGCGGTGAGCAGTTCTTC. Drawing the rest from reference TRBV9 and TRBJ2-1, the complete variable domain is DSGVTQTPKHLITATGQRVTLRCSPRSGDLSVYWYQQSLDQGLQFLIQYYNGEERAKGNILERFSAQQFPDLHSELNLSSLELGDSALYFCASSVGTSGEQFFGPGTRLTVL.

This clone was seen just once. The chain employs TRBV2 and TRBJ2-2; 10 positions agree with TRBD2. V shed 6 bases and J 5 bases; nucleotides not matched to a gene: 12. The CDR3 sequence is 17 residues long. Germline lookup yields CDR1 SNHLY and CDR2 FYNNEI. DNA of the CDR3: TGTGCCAGCAGGGACGGATTAGCGGGGGGCCCAACCGGGGAGCTGTTTTTT. This codes for CASRDGLAGGPTGELFF.

The chain recombines TRBV13 with TRBJ1-6; 8 positions agree with TRBD1. Germline CDR1 and CDR2: PRHDT and FYEKMQ (reference sequence). The CDR3 has 13 residues. J was trimmed by 10 bases and V by 6 bases; bases with no gene match: 5. The CDR3 loop is CASRLQGDSPLHF. CDR3 bases: TGTGCCAGCAGGCTACAGGGGGACTCACCCCTCCACTTT.

The chain recombines TRBV6-5 with TRBJ1-5; D ambiguous. V lost 0 bases, J lost 6 bases, and 6 bases lay in between. The CDR3 totals 13 residues. Germline V lookup: CDR1 MNHEY, CDR2 SVGAGI. CDR3 amino acids: CASSYSTGQPQHF. In DNA, the CDR3 is TGTGCCAGCAGTTACTCGACTGGTCAGCCCCAGCATTTT.

The chain carries TRBV14 and TRBJ2-2, with 12 bases fitting TRBD1. With V trimmed by 0 bases and J by 3 bases, 8 bases remained unmatched. Germline loops: CDR1 SGHDN, CDR2 FVKESK. There are 19 residues in the CDR3. The CDR3 coding sequence is TGTGCCAGCAGCCAAGAGGGGACAGGGGGCGGCGGGTACACCGGGGAGCTGTTTTTT. Protein sequence: CASSQEGTGGGGYTGELFF.